The 9 T cell receptor beta chains in this list originate from one sample, sequenced in a study of control samples from healthy donors and cancer patients. Only in-frame clones appear in the TCRdb table, and some are missing; sequencing was by immunoSEQ multiplex PCR. Of about 220,000 clones listed, roughly 94% were seen once; the top ten hold approximately 1.5%. The sequenced sample consisted of blood. Receptors were obtained from a man aged 45 to 65 in good health.

The chain joins TRBV11-3 to TRBJ2-3; no firm D call. Germline CDR1 SGHNT, CDR2 YENEEA. V was trimmed by 4 bases and J by 2 bases, leaving 7 bases between them. The CDR3 covers 13 residues. The CDR3 region has the DNA TGTGCCAGCAGCTCAACGTCCACAGATACGCAGTATTTT. It is translated as CASSSTSTDTQYF.

The V call is TRBV7-9, the J call TRBJ1-1; 12 bases are a match to TRBD1. The CDR3 has 15 amino acids. With 4 bases clipped from V and 4 bases from J, the junction kept 4 bases outside the gene matches. Germline values: CDR1 SEHNR, CDR2 FQNEAQ (reference sequence). DNA for the CDR3: TGTGCCAGCAGCTCCGGGACAGGGGGCCTCACTGAAGCTTTCTTT. Translation gives CASSSGTGGLTEAFF.

A single count supports this clone. This sequence joins TRBV24-1 and TRBJ2-5; 7 bases are shared with TRBD1. The CDR3 is made up of 16 amino acids. After removal of 4 bases from V and 2 bases from J, the junction contained 9 bases not matched to a gene. Germline-derived CDR1 and CDR2 are KGHDR and SFDVKD. The CDR3 bases are TGTGCCACCAGTGACCACAGTTCAGGGGGTCAAGAGACCCAGTACTTC. Amino acids: CATSDHSSGGQETQYF.

The rearrangement links TRBV9 to TRBJ1-1; D not certain. Trimming removed 0 bases from V and 0 bases from J, with 12 bases in between. The CDR3 spans 16 residues. Germline CDR1 SGDLS, CDR2 YYNGEE. The CDR3 sequence is CASSVGPAQMNTEAFF. Here the CDR3 DNA reads TGTGCCAGCAGCGTAGGGCCGGCCCAAATGAACACTGAAGCTTTCTTT.

The chain joins TRBV5-4 to TRBJ2-6; D is undetermined. V lost 0 bases to trimming and J lost 1 base, with 2 bases between them. The CDR3 length is 14 residues. Germline CDR1 is SGHNT and CDR2 is YYREEE (reference sequence). The CDR3 reads CASSLDSGANVLTF. The DNA of the CDR3 is TGTGCCAGCAGCTTGGATTCTGGGGCCAACGTCCTGACTTTC.

V and J are TRBV3-1 (or the pseudogene TRBV3-2) and TRBJ1-1; no firm D call. Per germline, CDR1 LGHDT and CDR2 YNNKEL (reference sequence). Trimming shortened V by 4 bases and J by 0 bases, and 9 bases separated the two germline ends. The CDR3 runs to 14 residues. CDR3 DNA: TGTGCCAGCAGCCTCGCCGGGGTGAACACTGAAGCTTTCTTT. This translates into CASSLAGVNTEAFF.

The chain combines TRBV4-1 with TRBJ1-3; D gene unclear. Germline V lookup: CDR1 MGHRA, CDR2 YSYEKL. V was clipped by 0 bases and J by 0 bases, with 9 bases between them. The CDR3 extends over 16 amino acids. CDR3 coding DNA: TGCGCCAGCAGCCAAGATACGGGGAGCTCTGGAAACACCATATATTTT. Translation gives CASSQDTGSSGNTIYF.

The genes are TRBV6-1 and TRBJ2-2, with D possibly being TRBD1 (7 bases). V lost 2 bases and J lost 5, with 12 bases in between. CDR3 length: 15 amino acids. The V gene's germline CDR1 is MNHNS and CDR2 SASEGT. The CDR3 is CASSETPGGTGELFF. The CDR3 region has the DNA TGTGCCAGCAGTGAAACACCAGGGGGGACCGGGGAGCTGTTTTTT.

The V and J genes are TRBV4-3 and TRBJ2-1, with a tentative D call TRBD2 (5 bases). With 0 bases removed from V and 1 base from J, the gap between germline ends came to 16 bases. The CDR3 loop spans 18 amino acids. Germline lookup yields CDR1 LGHNA and CDR2 YSLEER. CDR3 protein: CASSQDTGVTSSYNEQFF. The CDR3, as DNA: TGCGCCAGCAGCCAAGATACCGGGGTGACTTCTTCCTACAATGAGCAGTTCTTC.